This TCR beta chain was identified in a study of shared clonotypes between healthy human individuals. Study-wide background: Three CD4 naive, three CD4 memory, two CD8 naive and one CD8 memory plate were used per donor. General study points: Larger richness was generally estimated for naive than memory subsets.

There are 14 residues in the CDR3. Germline V gene data show CDR1 as SNHLY and CDR2 as FYNNEI. Germline trimming cut 6 bases from V and 0 bases from J; bases unmatched to any gene: 5. Clones were read by immunoSEQ multiplex PCR, and TCRdb kept only the in-frame ones, dropping some. The sample contains approximately 350,000 clones, 90% to 98% of which appear only once. As concerns this clone: What it binds is not known.

The chain carries TRBV2 and TRBJ2-7; TRBD2 matches 7 bases. Material for sequencing was memory CD8+ T cells sorted from blood. Indicated subset: CD45RO+ cells pooled with CCR7-negative TemRA cells. This receptor was identified in a young man in good health. Here the CDR3 reads CASRGDYDSYEQYF. The CDR3 DNA follows: TGTGCCAGCAGAGGGGACTACGACTCCTACGAGCAGTACTTC.